This T cell receptor beta chain is from a study of blood T cell repertoires in COVID-19. Study details: T cells, B-cell-depleted T cells, or PBMCs supplied cDNA or gDNA.

This CDR3 region has 14 residues. Trimming removed 4 bases from V and 5 bases from J; junction bases left unmatched: 5. CDR1 and CDR2 (germline): LGHDT, YNNKEL (reference sequence). Libraries were prepared by immunoSEQ multiplex PCR; TCRdb keeps only in-frame clonotypes and omits some of them. The sample carries 200,000 to 300,000 clones, approximately 88% recorded once. Sequences were obtained from peripheral blood. This TCR came from a human donor in a cohort sampled during active COVID-19. V and J are TRBV3-1 (or the pseudogene TRBV3-2) and TRBJ1-1; 9 nucleotides match TRBD1. As DNA, the CDR3 is TGTGCCAGCAGCCTCGACAGGGGGGGTACTGAAGCTTTCTTT. Protein sequence: CASSLDRGGTEAFF.